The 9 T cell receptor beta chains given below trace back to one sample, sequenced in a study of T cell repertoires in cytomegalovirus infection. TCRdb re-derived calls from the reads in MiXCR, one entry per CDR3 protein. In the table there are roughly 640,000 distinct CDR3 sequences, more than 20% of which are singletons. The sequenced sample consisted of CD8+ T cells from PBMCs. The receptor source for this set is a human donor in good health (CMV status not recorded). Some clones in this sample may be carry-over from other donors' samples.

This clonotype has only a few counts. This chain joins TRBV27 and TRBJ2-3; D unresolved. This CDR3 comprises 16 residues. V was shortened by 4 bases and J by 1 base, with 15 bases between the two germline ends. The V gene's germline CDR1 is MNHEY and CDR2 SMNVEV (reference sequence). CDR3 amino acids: CASSYQGIIRTDTQYF. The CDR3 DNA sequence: TGTGCCAGCAGTTACCAAGGCATCATTCGCACAGATACGCAGTATTTT.

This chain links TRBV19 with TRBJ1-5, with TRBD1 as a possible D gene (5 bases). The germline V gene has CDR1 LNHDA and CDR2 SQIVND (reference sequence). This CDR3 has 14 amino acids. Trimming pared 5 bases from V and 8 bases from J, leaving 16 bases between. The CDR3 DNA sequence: TGTGCCAGTAGTTCCTGGGACGGGCGGGAGCCCCAGCATTTT. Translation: CASSSWDGREPQHF.

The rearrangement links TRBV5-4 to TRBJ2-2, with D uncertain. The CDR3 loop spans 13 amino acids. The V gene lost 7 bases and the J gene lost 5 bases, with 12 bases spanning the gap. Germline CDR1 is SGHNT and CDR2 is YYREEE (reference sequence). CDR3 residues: CASRAVGTGELFF. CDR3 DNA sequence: TGTGCCAGCCGGGCGGTGGGGACCGGGGAGCTGTTTTTT.

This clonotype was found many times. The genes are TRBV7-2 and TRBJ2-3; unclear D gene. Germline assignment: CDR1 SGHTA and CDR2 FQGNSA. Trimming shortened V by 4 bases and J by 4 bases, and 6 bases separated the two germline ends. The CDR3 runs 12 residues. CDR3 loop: CASSSPSDTQYF. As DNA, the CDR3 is TGTGCCAGCAGCTCGCCCTCAGATACGCAGTATTTT.

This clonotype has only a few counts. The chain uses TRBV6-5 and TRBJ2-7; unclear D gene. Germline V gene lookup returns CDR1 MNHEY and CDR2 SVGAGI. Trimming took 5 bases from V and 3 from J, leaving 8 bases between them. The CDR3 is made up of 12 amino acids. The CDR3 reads CASSKRNYEQYF. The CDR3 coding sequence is TGTGCCAGCAGTAAAAGGAACTACGAGCAGTACTTC.

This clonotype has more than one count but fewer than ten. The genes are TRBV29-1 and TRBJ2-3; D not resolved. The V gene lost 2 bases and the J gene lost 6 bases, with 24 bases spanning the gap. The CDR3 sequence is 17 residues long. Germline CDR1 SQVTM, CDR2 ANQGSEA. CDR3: CSVETAAPFTLIDTQYF. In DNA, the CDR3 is TGCAGCGTTGAAACCGCCGCCCCATTCACCCTCATCGATACGCAGTATTTT.

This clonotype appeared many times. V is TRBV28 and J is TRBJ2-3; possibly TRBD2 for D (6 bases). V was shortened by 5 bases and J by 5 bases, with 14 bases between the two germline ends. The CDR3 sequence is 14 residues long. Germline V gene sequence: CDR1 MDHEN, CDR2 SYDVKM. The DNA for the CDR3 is TGTGCCAGCAGTACTAGACCCGGGAGAGATACGCAGTATTTT. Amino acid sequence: CASSTRPGRDTQYF.

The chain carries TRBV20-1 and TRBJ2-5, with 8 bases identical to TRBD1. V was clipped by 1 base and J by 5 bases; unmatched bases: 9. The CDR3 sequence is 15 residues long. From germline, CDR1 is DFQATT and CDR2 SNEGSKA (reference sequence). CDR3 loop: CSARGDRGWLETQYF. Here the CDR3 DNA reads TGCAGTGCTAGAGGAGACAGGGGATGGTTGGAGACCCAGTACTTC.

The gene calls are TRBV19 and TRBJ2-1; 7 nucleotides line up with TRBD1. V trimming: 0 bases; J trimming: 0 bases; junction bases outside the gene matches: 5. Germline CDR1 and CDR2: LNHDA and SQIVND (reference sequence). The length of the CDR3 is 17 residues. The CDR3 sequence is CASSIDINRGSYNEQFF. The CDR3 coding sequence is TGTGCCAGTAGTATAGATATAAACAGGGGCTCCTACAATGAGCAGTTCTTC.